This TCR beta chain was captured in a study of cytomegalovirus exposure and HLA in healthy donors. Study outcomes and limitations: It was approximately 160 TCR beta chains that were listed as cytomegalovirus-associated. The tendency of first-cohort TCR clusters to co-occur in the 95 to 150 validation repertoires was the finding of a later analysis.

CDR3 length: 15 amino acids. V lost 1 base and J lost 5, with 12 bases in between. Germline-derived CDR1 and CDR2 are GTSNPN and SVGIG (reference sequence). Data came from immunoSEQ multiplex PCR; TCRdb stores just in-frame clones and leaves some out. The data contain about 200,000 clones, 81% of them seen just once; the ten biggest clones take up roughly 1.2%. Notes on this clone: Its antigen is not known.

V usage is TRBV30 and J usage is TRBJ1-6; D unclear. This sequence was found in a woman aged 25 to 39 in good health and CMV-seronegative. Sequencing was performed on PBMCs. The CDR3 is CAWSDEWANNSPLHF. The CDR3, as DNA: TGTGCCTGGAGTGACGAGTGGGCGAATAATTCACCCCTCCACTTT.